These 32 T cell receptor beta chains originate from one sample sequenced in a study of response to subunit inactivated influenza vaccine. One entry per CDR3 protein, called by TCRdb with MiXCR from the RT-PCR reads. The table lists roughly 650,000 distinct CDR3 sequences, around 13% of them singletons. The sample consisted of PBMCs from blood, taken approximately 15 days before vaccination. All receptors derive from a middle-aged man who received an inactivated influenza vaccine.

V is TRBV9 and J is TRBJ1-2; the match to TRBD1 covers 8 bases. Germline loops: CDR1 SGDLS, CDR2 YYNGEE. The CDR3 has 15 residues. With V trimmed by 1 base and J by 7 bases, 9 bases remained unmatched. The CDR3 here is CASSVSWAGGGGYTF. The CDR3 bases are TGTGCCAGCAGCGTATCCTGGGCAGGGGGCGGTGGCTACACCTTC.

This clonotype was recorded a few times. The chain has TRBV12-3 or TRBV12-4 and TRBJ1-1; weak D call: TRBD1 (5 bases). The CDR3 length is 14 residues. V was pared by 3 bases and J by 3 bases, with 11 bases between. The CDR3 DNA reads TGTGCCAGCAGTTTGGGGGAATTGGACACTGAAGCTTTCTTT. It translates to CASSLGELDTEAFF.

The genes are TRBV2 and TRBJ2-2; the D call may be TRBD1 or TRBD2 (5 bases each). CDR3 length: 14 amino acids. Trimming took 7 bases from V and 5 from J, leaving 14 bases between them. The germline CDR1 and CDR2 sequences are SNHLY and FYNNEI. CDR3 protein: CASNPSGPTGELFF. DNA of the CDR3: TGTGCCAGCAATCCCTCGGGGCCGACCGGGGAGCTGTTTTTT.

The genes are TRBV29-1 and TRBJ1-2; possible D gene TRBD1, 5 bases. CDR3 length: 11 amino acids. The germline CDR1 and CDR2 sequences are SQVTM and ANQGSEA. The V end was cut by 3 bases, the J end by 8 bases, with 10 bases between. The CDR3 DNA sequence: TGCAGCGTTGACGGGGGTGGAGGCTACACCTTC. Translated: CSVDGGGGYTF.

CDR3 sequence: CASSNRRFGNTIYF. As DNA, the CDR3 is TGTGCCAGCAGCAACCGAAGGTTCGGAAACACCATATATTTT. This chain joins TRBV11-2 and TRBJ1-3; D not certain. This CDR3 comprises 14 residues. Trimming took 5 bases from V and 4 from J, leaving 12 bases between them. Germline loops: CDR1 SGHAT, CDR2 FQNNGV.

V gene TRBV15 combines with J gene TRBJ1-2; D ambiguous. Trimming took 4 bases from V and 0 from J, leaving 6 bases between them. CDR3 size: 13 residues. The germline gives CDR1 LNHNV, CDR2 YYDKDF (reference sequence). In DNA, the CDR3 is TGTGCCACCAGCATCCAGACTAACTATGGCTACACCTTC. Translated: CATSIQTNYGYTF.

This sequence joins TRBV12-3 or TRBV12-4 and TRBJ1-2; 8 positions match TRBD1. Germline trimming cut 6 bases from V and 8 bases from J; bases unmatched to any gene: 14. CDR3 size: 15 residues. The CDR3 DNA sequence: TGTGCCAGCAGGCTCGGACAGGGTTATTTGCGGGGCTACACCTTC. Amino acid sequence: CASRLGQGYLRGYTF.

This clonotype appeared many times. The gene calls are TRBV7-2 and TRBJ2-4; tentatively, D is TRBD1 or TRBD2 (5 bases each). Trimming shortened V by 4 bases and J by 3 bases, and 13 bases separated the two germline ends. The length of the CDR3 is 15 residues. Germline CDR1 and CDR2: SGHTA and FQGNSA. The CDR3 sequence: CASSYGTGLKNIQYF. Here the CDR3 DNA reads TGTGCCAGCAGCTACGGGACCGGCCTCAAAAACATTCAGTACTTC.

The chain has TRBV4-2 and TRBJ2-7; D possibly corresponds to TRBD1 (6 bases). CDR1 and CDR2 (germline): LGHNA, YNFKEQ. Trimming removed 0 bases from V and 2 bases from J, with 11 bases in between. CDR3 length equals 15 residues. The CDR3 nucleotides are TGTGCCAGCAGCCAAGAAGGGACAAACACCTACGAGCAGTACTTC. It is translated as CASSQEGTNTYEQYF.

This clonotype turned up a few times. The rearrangement uses TRBV18 and TRBJ2-5, with 7 bases lining up with TRBD1. The CDR3 has 16 residues. V trimming: 2 bases; J trimming: 3 bases; junction bases outside the gene matches: 9. Germline CDR1 reads KGHSH; CDR2 reads LQKENI. As DNA, the CDR3 is TGTGCCAGCTCACCAGAGATGGGACAGAAGAAAGAGACCCAGTACTTC. This sequence encodes CASSPEMGQKKETQYF.

This clonotype was detected a few times. The chain is built from TRBV20-1 and TRBJ2-1, with D uncertain. CDR1 and CDR2 (germline): DFQATT, SNEGSKA (reference sequence). The CDR3 totals 18 residues. V was trimmed by 0 bases and J by 0 bases, leaving 18 bases between them. The CDR3 nucleotides read TGCAGTGCTAGAGACTCCCGTATGGGGTTCCTCTCCTACAATGAGCAGTTCTTC. Residues: CSARDSRMGFLSYNEQFF.

This clonotype was recorded a few times. This chain uses TRBV9 with TRBJ2-2; 9 nucleotides match TRBD1. The junction had 7 bases not matched to a gene; V was cut back by 1 base and J by 6 bases. Germline loops: CDR1 SGDLS, CDR2 YYNGEE. CDR3 size: 16 residues. CDR3 nucleotides: TGTGCCAGCAGCGTACAACCGGGACAGGGATCCGGGGAGCTGTTTTTT. Translation: CASSVQPGQGSGELFF.

This clonotype came up a few times. The CDR3: CATSREASGRYEQYF. CDR3 in DNA: TGTGCCACCAGCAGAGAAGCCAGCGGGAGGTACGAGCAGTACTTC. The chain uses TRBV15 and TRBJ2-7; 9 positions match TRBD2. CDR1 is LNHNV, CDR2 YYDKDF, per germline (reference sequence). Losses at the gene ends were 0 bases for V and 4 bases for J; bases not matched to a gene: 4. The CDR3 loop spans 15 amino acids.

This clonotype has just a few counts. The V and J genes are TRBV29-1 and TRBJ2-1, with 8 bases that match TRBD2. Germline lookup yields CDR1 SQVTM and CDR2 ANQGSEA. V trimming: 0 bases; J trimming: 0 bases; junction bases outside the gene matches: 7. This CDR3 is 17 amino acids long. CDR3: CSVEDLKRESSYNEQFF. CDR3 DNA sequence: TGCAGCGTTGAAGATCTTAAGCGGGAGAGCTCCTACAATGAGCAGTTCTTC.

The V gene is TRBV20-1, the J gene TRBJ1-2, with D unresolved. Germline V lookup: CDR1 DFQATT, CDR2 SNEGSKA (reference sequence). The ends were cut back, 3 bases at V and 8 bases at J, with 16 bases in the middle. This CDR3 comprises 13 residues. CDR3: CSASTTTTRGYTF. CDR3 DNA: TGCAGTGCTAGTACAACGACCACCAGGGGCTACACCTTC.

This clonotype has only a few counts. V gene TRBV6-1 combines with J gene TRBJ2-1; 10 nucleotides agree with TRBD2. The germline V gene encodes CDR1 MNHNS and CDR2 SASEGT. J gave up 0 bases and V 7 bases, and 12 bases lay outside the gene matches. This CDR3 has 18 residues. CDR3 residues: CASKRAGGTISSYNEQFF. The CDR3 DNA sequence: TGTGCCAGCAAGCGAGCGGGAGGGACGATTAGCTCCTACAATGAGCAGTTCTTC.

This chain uses TRBV7-6 with TRBJ2-5; 9 bases align to TRBD2. The CDR3 is 16 residues long. The V gene end was trimmed by 2 bases and the J gene end by 3 bases; junction bases not matched to a gene: 7. Germline V gene data show CDR1 as SGHVS and CDR2 as FNYEAQ. The CDR3 DNA reads TGTGCCAGCAGCTTAACTTTGACTAGCGGCAAAGAGACCCAGTACTTC. It codes for CASSLTLTSGKETQYF. The complete variable domain, with remaining parts taken from reference TRBV7-6 and TRBJ2-5, reads GAGVSQSPRYKVTKRGQDVALRCDPISGHVSLYWYRQALGQGPEFLTYFNYEAQQDKSGLPNDRFSAERPEGSISTLTIQRTEQRDSAMYRCASSLTLTSGKETQYFGPGTRLLVL.

This clonotype was detected only a few times. The chain has TRBV10-3 and TRBJ1-1; 7 nucleotides agree with TRBD1. Losses at the gene ends were 9 bases for V and 2 bases for J; bases not matched to a gene: 12. CDR3 length equals 15 residues. Germline assignment: CDR1 ENHRY and CDR2 SYGVKD. The CDR3 DNA follows: TGTGCCATTAGGCCCGGGACAGCAGTTAACACTGAAGCTTTCTTT. It codes for CAIRPGTAVNTEAFF.

This clonotype was seen many times. V and J are TRBV12-3 or TRBV12-4 and TRBJ1-1; D not resolved. V shed 1 base and J shed 5 bases, with 8 bases lying between them. The CDR3 runs 13 residues. The CDR3 sequence is CASSLGERTEAFF. In DNA form, the CDR3 reads TGTGCCAGCAGTTTAGGGGAGAGGACTGAAGCTTTCTTT.

This clonotype was counted once. The chain joins TRBV20-1 to TRBJ2-1; D ambiguous. Per the germline V gene, CDR1 is DFQATT and CDR2 is SNEGSKA (reference sequence). Trimming removed 0 bases from V and 6 bases from J, with 3 bases in between. The CDR3 runs 11 residues. CDR3 in amino acids: CSARDPNEQFF. DNA for the CDR3: TGCAGTGCTAGAGATCCCAATGAGCAGTTCTTC.

This clonotype was counted between two and nine times. The V call is TRBV7-8, the J call TRBJ2-1, with 7 bases aligning to TRBD1. The V gene's germline CDR1 is SGHVS and CDR2 FQNEAQ. The length of the CDR3 is 14 residues. With 1 base clipped from V and 8 bases from J, the junction kept 5 bases outside the gene matches. CDR3 sequence (DNA): TGTGCCAGCAGCTTAGGGGACAGTCTCGATGAGCAGTTCTTC. Its protein product is CASSLGDSLDEQFF.

This clonotype turned up a few times. V usage is TRBV6-6 and J usage is TRBJ2-2, with 8 nucleotides matching TRBD1. With V trimmed by 6 bases and J by 6 bases, 3 bases remained unmatched. CDR1 and CDR2 (germline): MNHNY, SVGAGI (reference sequence). The CDR3 spans 13 residues. The CDR3 DNA sequence: TGTGCCAGCAGGCTACAGGGGGCCGGGGAGCTGTTTTTT. It translates to CASRLQGAGELFF.

The chain employs TRBV2 and TRBJ1-6; a weak D match, TRBD1 (5 bases). Germline V gene lookup returns CDR1 SNHLY and CDR2 FYNNEI. V was trimmed by 6 bases and J by 6 bases, leaving 15 bases between them. CDR3 length equals 15 residues. Here the CDR3 reads CASSETGTANSPLHF. DNA of the CDR3: TGTGCCAGCAGCGAGACCGGGACGGCTAATTCACCCCTCCACTTT. Filled out from reference TRBV2 and TRBJ1-6, the complete variable domain reads EPEVTQTPSHQVTQMGQEVILRCVPISNHLYFYWYRQILGQKVEFLVSFYNNEISEKSEIFDDQFSVERPDGSNFTLKIRSTKLEDSAMYFCASSETGTANSPLHFGNGTRLTVT.

This clonotype came up many times. V usage is TRBV6-2 or TRBV6-3 and J usage is TRBJ2-1; 8 bases align to TRBD2. Trimming cost V 5 bases and J 4 bases; bases outside gene matches: 10. CDR3 length: 16 amino acids. Per germline, CDR1 MNHEY and CDR2 SVGEGT. The DNA of the CDR3 is TGTGCCAGCAGTCACCCTCCCGGGAGGGCTTACAATGAGCAGTTCTTC. Protein: CASSHPPGRAYNEQFF.

This clonotype was recorded a few times. Here the CDR3 reads CASSYPGGQPNYEQYF. CDR3 sequence (DNA): TGTGCCAGCAGTTACCCCGGGGGCCAACCTAACTACGAGCAGTACTTC. V is TRBV6-2 or TRBV6-3 and J is TRBJ2-7; perhaps D is TRBD1 or TRBD2 (6 bases each). Germline CDR1 is MNHEY and CDR2 is SVGEGT. The V and J ends lost 2 bases and 3 bases respectively, with 17 bases between them. This CDR3 has 16 residues.

The chain carries TRBV18 and TRBJ2-1, with 10 bases fitting TRBD1. V shed 5 bases and J 7 bases; nucleotides not matched to a gene: 5. The CDR3 covers 14 residues. Germline V gene sequence: CDR1 KGHSH, CDR2 LQKENI. The CDR3: CASSTGTGANEQFF. The CDR3 DNA follows: TGTGCCAGCTCAACCGGGACAGGGGCAAATGAGCAGTTCTTC.

This clonotype turned up a few times. This chain links TRBV12-3 or TRBV12-4 with TRBJ2-2, with TRBD1 as a possible D gene (6 bases). The germline V and J ends were trimmed by 5 bases and 2 bases, with 12 bases remaining between them. The CDR3 is 15 amino acids. The CDR3 coding sequence is TGTGCCAGCAGTGCAGGGGTTACTAACACCGGGGAGCTGTTTTTT. This translates into CASSAGVTNTGELFF.

This clonotype showed up just a few times. The V and J genes are TRBV29-1 and TRBJ1-2; D is possibly TRBD1 (6 bases). The CDR3 is 11 amino acids. V was pared by 7 bases and J by 8 bases, with 14 bases between. Germline V CDR1 and CDR2: SQVTM, ANQGSEA. The CDR3: CSATGLDGYTF. CDR3 in DNA: TGCAGCGCGACAGGCCTCGACGGCTACACCTTC.

The chain has TRBV27 and TRBJ2-1; 7 nucleotides line up with TRBD1. This CDR3 has 13 amino acids. In germline, CDR1 is MNHEY, CDR2 SMNVEV (reference sequence). The J segment lost 10 bases and the V segment lost 5 bases, leaving 8 bases of the junction unmatched. CDR3 amino acids: CASSQGTEREQFF. The CDR3 coding sequence is TGTGCCAGCAGTCAAGGGACAGAGAGGGAGCAGTTCTTC.

This clonotype was seen a handful of times. The chain uses TRBV28 and TRBJ2-2, with D perhaps TRBD1 or TRBD2 (5 bases each). Germline V gene sequence: CDR1 MDHEN, CDR2 SYDVKM. The ends were cut back, 5 bases at V and 7 bases at J, with 14 bases in the middle. The CDR3 is 14 amino acids. CDR3 in amino acids: CASSRPGRGGELFF. The DNA of the CDR3 is TGTGCCAGCAGTCGACCGGGGCGCGGCGGGGAGCTGTTTTTT.

There are many counts of this clonotype. CDR3 loop: CASSFAGNTGYNEQFF. DNA for the CDR3: TGCGCCAGCAGCTTTGCCGGTAACACAGGGTACAATGAGCAGTTCTTC. The V call is TRBV5-1, the J call TRBJ2-1, with a possible D match to TRBD1 (6 bases). V shed 2 bases and J shed 4 bases, with 16 bases lying between them. This CDR3 region has 16 residues. CDR1 and CDR2 (germline): SGHRS, YFSETQ.

The chain carries TRBV7-9 and TRBJ1-1; D may be TRBD1 (6 bases). In germline, CDR1 is SEHNR, CDR2 FQNEAQ (reference sequence). Trimming shortened V by 1 base and J by 7 bases, and 13 bases separated the two germline ends. CDR3 length: 14 residues. CDR3 region: CASSLDTARGEAFF. The CDR3 DNA sequence: TGTGCCAGCAGCTTAGATACCGCCAGGGGTGAAGCTTTCTTT.